This TCR beta chain is drawn from a study of molecular identifiers for immune sequencing clone quantification. Libraries of naive CD8 T cells were made from around 20,000 to 1,000,000 sorted cells. They used 10%, 30% or 50% RNA. Naive CD8 T cells underwent sorting with the CD8+CD4-CCR7+CD45RA+ definition. Germline V gene data show CDR1 as MNHEY and CDR2 as SVGAGI. This CDR3 comprises 16 residues. Trimming at V came to 6 bases and at J to 4 bases, leaving 10 bases not matched to a gene. About this clonotype itself: Its target is not known.

Previously reported methods and listed TCR primers produced the bulk TCR libraries. TCRdb called the PCR reads again in MiXCR, with one record for every CDR3 protein. Here the sample spans some 590,000 distinct CDR3 sequences, about 25% being singletons. Broader study findings: Should identical TCR molecules share a barcode, the sizes of highly expanded clones could be underestimated.

The TCR comes from a human donor in good health. Some libraries in this study had Jurkat cell RNA spiked in. Sequenced input: naive CD8+ T cells from blood, with Jurkat cell RNA spiked in. Regarding subset: FACS-sorted CD8+CD4-CCR7+CD45RA+ naive T cells. V and J are TRBV6-5 and TRBJ2-5; TRBD2 matches at 11 bases. CDR3 sequence (DNA): TGTGCCAGCAGCACCGGGACTAGCGGTGAAGGAGAGACCCAGTACTTC. It encodes CASSTGTSGEGETQYF.